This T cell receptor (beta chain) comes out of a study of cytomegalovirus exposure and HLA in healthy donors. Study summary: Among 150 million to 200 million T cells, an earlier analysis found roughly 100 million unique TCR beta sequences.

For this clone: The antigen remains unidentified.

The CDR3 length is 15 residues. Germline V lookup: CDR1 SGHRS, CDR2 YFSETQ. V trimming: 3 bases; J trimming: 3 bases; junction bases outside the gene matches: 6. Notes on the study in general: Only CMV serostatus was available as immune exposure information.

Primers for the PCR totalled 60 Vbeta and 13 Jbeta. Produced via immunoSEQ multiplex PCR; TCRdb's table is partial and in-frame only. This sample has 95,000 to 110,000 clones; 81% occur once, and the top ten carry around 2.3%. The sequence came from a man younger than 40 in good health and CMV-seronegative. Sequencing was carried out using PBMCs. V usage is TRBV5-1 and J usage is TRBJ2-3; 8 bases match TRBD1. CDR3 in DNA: TGCGCCAGCAGCTACAGGGGGGAGCCAACAGATACGCAGTATTTT. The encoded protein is CASSYRGEPTDTQYF.